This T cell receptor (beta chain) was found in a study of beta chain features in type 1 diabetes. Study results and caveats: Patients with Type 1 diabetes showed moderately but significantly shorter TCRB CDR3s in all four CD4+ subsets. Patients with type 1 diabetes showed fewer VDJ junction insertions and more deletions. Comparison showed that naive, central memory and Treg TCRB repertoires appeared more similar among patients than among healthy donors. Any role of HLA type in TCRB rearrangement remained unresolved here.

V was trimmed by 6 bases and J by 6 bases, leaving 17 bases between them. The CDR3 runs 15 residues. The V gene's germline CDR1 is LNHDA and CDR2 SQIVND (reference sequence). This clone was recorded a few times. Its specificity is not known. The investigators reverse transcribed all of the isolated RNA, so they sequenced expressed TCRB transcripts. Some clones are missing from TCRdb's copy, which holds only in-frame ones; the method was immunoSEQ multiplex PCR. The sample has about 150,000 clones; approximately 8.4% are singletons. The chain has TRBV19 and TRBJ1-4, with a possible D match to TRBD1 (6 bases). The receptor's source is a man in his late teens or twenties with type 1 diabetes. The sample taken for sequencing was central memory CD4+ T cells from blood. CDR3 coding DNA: TGTGCCAGTAGCCGGTCCCAGGGGAGTTATGAAAAACTGTTTTTT. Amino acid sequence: CASSRSQGSYEKLFF.